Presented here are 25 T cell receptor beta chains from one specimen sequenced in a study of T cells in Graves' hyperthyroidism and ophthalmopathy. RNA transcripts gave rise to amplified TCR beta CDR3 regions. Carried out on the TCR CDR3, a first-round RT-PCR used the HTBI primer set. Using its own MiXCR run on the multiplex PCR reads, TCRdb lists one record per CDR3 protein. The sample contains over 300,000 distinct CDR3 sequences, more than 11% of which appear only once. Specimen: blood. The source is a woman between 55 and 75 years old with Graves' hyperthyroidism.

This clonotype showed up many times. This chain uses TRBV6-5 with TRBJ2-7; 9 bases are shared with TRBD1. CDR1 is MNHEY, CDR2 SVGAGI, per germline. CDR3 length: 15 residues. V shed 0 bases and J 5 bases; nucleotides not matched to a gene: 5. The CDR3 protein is CASSYSGTGQNEQYF. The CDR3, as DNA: TGTGCCAGCAGTTACTCAGGGACAGGGCAGAACGAGCAGTACTTC.

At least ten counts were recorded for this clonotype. The DNA for the CDR3 is TGCAGTGCTGGGGAGGAAGCTTTCTTT. Protein sequence: CSAGEEAFF. The chain carries TRBV20-1 and TRBJ1-1; D call uncertain. Between the trimmed V and J ends, which lost 5 bases and 8 bases, there was a span of 6 bases. The CDR3 spans 9 residues. Germline assignment: CDR1 DFQATT and CDR2 SNEGSKA (reference sequence).

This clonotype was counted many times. CDR3 protein: CASSSSGKGSYNEQFF. The CDR3 DNA reads as TGTGCCAGCAGTTCCAGCGGGAAGGGATCCTACAATGAGCAGTTCTTC. The gene calls are TRBV6-1 and TRBJ2-1; 7 positions agree with TRBD2. With 5 bases clipped from V and 1 base from J, the junction kept 8 bases outside the gene matches. Germline V gene lookup returns CDR1 MNHNS and CDR2 SASEGT. CDR3 size: 16 residues.

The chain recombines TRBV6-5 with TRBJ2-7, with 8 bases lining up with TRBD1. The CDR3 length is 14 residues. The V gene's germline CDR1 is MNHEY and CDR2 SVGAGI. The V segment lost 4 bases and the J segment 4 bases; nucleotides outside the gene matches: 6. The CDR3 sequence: CASSSDRAMYEQYF. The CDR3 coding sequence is TGTGCCAGCAGTTCGGACAGGGCTATGTACGAGCAGTACTTC.

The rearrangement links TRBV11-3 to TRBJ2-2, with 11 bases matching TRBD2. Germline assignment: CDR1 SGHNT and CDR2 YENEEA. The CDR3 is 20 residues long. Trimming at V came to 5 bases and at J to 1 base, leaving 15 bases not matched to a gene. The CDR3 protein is CASSHSHLSGRAENTGELFF. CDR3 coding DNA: TGTGCCAGCAGCCATTCGCACCTTAGCGGGAGGGCCGAGAACACCGGGGAGCTGTTTTTT.

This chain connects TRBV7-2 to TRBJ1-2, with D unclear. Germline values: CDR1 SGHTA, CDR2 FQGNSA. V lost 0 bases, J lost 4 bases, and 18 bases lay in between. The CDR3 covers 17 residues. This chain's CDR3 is CASSLAGSQDAIYGYTF. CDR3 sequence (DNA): TGTGCCAGCAGCTTAGCGGGGAGCCAGGATGCCATCTATGGCTACACCTTC.

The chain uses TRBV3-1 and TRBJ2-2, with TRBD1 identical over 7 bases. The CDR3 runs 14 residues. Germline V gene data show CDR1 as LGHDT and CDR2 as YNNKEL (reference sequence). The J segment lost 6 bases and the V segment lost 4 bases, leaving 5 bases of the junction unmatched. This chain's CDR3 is CASSPMTGSGELFF. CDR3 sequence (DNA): TGTGCCAGCAGCCCGATGACAGGGTCCGGGGAGCTGTTTTTT.

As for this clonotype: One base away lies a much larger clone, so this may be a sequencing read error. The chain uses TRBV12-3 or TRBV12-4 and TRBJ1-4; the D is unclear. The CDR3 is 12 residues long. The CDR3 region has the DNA TGTGCCGGCAGTCCCGCAGCTGAAAAACTGTTTTTT. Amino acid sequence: CAGSPAAEKLFF.

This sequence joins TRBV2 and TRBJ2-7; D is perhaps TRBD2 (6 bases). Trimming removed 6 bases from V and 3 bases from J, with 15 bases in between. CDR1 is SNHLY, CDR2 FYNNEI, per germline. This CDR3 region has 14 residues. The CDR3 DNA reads TGTGCCAGCAGCGGTTGGGGGGATAACTACGAGCAGTACTTC. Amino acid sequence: CASSGWGDNYEQYF.

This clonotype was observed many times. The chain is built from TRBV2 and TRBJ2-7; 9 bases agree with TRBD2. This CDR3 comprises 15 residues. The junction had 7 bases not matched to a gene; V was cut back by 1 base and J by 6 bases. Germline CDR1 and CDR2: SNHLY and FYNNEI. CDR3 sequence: CASSEGGGRVGEQYF. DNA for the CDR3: TGTGCCAGCAGTGAAGGGGGCGGGAGGGTCGGCGAGCAGTACTTC.

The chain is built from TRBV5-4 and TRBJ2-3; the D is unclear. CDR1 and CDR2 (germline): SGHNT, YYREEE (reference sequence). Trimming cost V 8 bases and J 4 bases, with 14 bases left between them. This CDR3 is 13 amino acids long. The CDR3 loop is CASNGPVADTQYF. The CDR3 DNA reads TGTGCCAGTAACGGTCCGGTTGCAGATACGCAGTATTTT.

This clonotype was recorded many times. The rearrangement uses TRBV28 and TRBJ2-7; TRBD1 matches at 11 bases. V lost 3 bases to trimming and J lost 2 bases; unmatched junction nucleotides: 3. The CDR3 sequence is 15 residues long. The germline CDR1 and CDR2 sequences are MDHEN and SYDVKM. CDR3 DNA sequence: TGTGCCAGCAGTTTCCCGGACAGGGGGCCCTACGAGCAGTACTTC. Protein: CASSFPDRGPYEQYF. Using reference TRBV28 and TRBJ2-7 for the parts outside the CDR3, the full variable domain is DVKVTQSSRYLVKRTGEKVFLECVQDMDHENMFWYRQDPGLGLRLIYFSYDVKMKEKGDIPEGYSVSREKKERFSLILESASTNQTSMYLCASSFPDRGPYEQYFGPGTRLTVT.

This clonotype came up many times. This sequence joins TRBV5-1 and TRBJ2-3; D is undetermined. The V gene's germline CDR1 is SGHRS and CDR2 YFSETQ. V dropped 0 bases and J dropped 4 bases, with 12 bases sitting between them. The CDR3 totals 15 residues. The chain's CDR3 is CASSLDAPGSDTQYF. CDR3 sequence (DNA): TGCGCCAGCAGCTTGGACGCACCGGGCTCAGATACGCAGTATTTT.

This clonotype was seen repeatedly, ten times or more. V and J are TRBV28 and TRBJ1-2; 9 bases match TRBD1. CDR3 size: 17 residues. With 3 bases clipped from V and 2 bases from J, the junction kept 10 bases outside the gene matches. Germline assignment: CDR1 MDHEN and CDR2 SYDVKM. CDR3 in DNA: TGTGCCAGCAGTTTTTTCGGGACAGGGACCTTAAACTATGGCTACACCTTC. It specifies CASSFFGTGTLNYGYTF.

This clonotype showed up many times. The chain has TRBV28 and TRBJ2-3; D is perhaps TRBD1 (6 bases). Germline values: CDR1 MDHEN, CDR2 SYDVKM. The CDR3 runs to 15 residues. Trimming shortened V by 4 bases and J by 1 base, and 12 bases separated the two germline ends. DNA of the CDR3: TGTGCCAGCAGTTACGCCAGGGGAGGCACAGATACGCAGTATTTT. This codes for CASSYARGGTDTQYF.

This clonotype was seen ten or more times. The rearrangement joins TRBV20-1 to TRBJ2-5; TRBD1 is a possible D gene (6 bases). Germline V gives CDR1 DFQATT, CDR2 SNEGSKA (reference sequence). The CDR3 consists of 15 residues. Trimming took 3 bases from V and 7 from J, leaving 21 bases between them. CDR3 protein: CSASSLTGLIGTQYF. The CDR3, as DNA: TGCAGTGCTAGTTCCTTGACAGGTCTTATTGGGACCCAGTACTTC.

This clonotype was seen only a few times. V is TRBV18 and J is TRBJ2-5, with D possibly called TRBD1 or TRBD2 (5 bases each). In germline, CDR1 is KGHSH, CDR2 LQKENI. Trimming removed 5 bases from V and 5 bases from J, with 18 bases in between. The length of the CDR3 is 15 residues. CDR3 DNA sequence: TGTGCCAGCTCATCCACCGGGACCCCCGAGGAGACCCAGTACTTC. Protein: CASSSTGTPEETQYF. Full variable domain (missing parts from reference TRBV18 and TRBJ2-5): NAGVMQNPRHLVRRRGQEARLRCSPMKGHSHVYWYRQLPEEGLKFMVYLQKENIIDESGMPKERFSAEFPKEGPSILRIQQVVRGDSAAYFCASSSTGTPEETQYFGPGTRLLVL.

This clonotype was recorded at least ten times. The chain's CDR3 is CASSTGQATSGNTIYF. CDR3 DNA sequence: TGTGCCAGCAGCACCGGACAGGCCACCTCTGGAAACACCATATATTTT. The chain joins TRBV11-2 to TRBJ1-3, with 7 bases identical to TRBD1. Germline trimming cut 5 bases from V and 0 bases from J; bases unmatched to any gene: 7. CDR1 SGHAT and CDR2 FQNNGV come from the germline V gene. CDR3 size: 16 residues. Full variable domain (remainder filled in from reference TRBV11-2 and TRBJ1-3): EAGVAQSPRYKIIEKRQSVAFWCNPISGHATLYWYQQILGQGPKLLIQFQNNGVVDDSQLPKDRFSAERLKGVDSTLKIQPAKLEDSAVYLCASSTGQATSGNTIYFGEGSWLTVV.

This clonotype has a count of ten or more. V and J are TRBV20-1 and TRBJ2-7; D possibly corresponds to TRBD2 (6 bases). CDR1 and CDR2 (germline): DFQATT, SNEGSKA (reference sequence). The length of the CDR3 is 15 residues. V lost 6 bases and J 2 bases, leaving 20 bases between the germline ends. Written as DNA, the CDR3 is TGCAGTGCCCAGACCCCCGGGACTGGGGCCTACGAGCAGTACTTC. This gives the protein CSAQTPGTGAYEQYF.

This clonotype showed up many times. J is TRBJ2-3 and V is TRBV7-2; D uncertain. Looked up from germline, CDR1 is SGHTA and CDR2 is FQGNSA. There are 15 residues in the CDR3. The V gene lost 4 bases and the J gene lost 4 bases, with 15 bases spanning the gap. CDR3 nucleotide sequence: TGTGCCAGCAGCTCCAGGCAGAGGTTTCCAGATACGCAGTATTTT. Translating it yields CASSSRQRFPDTQYF.

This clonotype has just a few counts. In DNA, the CDR3 is TGTGCCAGCAGTCCCGGTGGATCACCCCTCCACTTT. This translates into CASSPGGSPLHF. This chain connects TRBV12-3 or TRBV12-4 to TRBJ1-6; D unresolved. This CDR3 is 12 amino acids long. Trimming removed 5 bases at V and 10 bases at J, with 9 bases between.

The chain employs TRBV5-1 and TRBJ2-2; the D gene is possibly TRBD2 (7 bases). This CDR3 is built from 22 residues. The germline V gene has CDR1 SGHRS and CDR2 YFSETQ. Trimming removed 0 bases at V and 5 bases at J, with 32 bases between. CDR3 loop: CASSLAARGRGWSLADTGELFF. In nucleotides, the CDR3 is TGCGCCAGCAGCTTGGCCGCCCGGGGCAGGGGATGGAGTCTAGCGGATACCGGGGAGCTGTTTTTT. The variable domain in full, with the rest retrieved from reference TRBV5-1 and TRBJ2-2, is KAGVTQTPRYLIKTRGQQVTLSCSPISGHRSVSWYQQTPGQGLQFLFEYFSETQRNKGNFPGRFSGRQFSNSRSEMNVSTLELGDSALYLCASSLAARGRGWSLADTGELFFGEGSRLTVL.

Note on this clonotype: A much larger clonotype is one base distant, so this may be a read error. CDR3 protein: CASRQTGGADEQYF. The DNA for the CDR3 is TGTGCCAGCAGGCAGACAGGGGGCGCGGATGAGCAGTACTTC. The chain recombines TRBV7-9 with TRBJ2-7, with 10 positions matching TRBD1. The V gene end was trimmed by 6 bases and the J gene end by 7 bases; junction bases not matched to a gene: 9. The CDR3 has 14 amino acids. The germline gives CDR1 SEHNR, CDR2 FQNEAQ (reference sequence).

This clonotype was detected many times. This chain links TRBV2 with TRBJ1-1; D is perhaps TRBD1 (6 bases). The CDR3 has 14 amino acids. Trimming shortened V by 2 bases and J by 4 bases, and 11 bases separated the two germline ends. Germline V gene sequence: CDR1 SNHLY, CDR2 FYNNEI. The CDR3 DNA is TGTGCCAGCAGTGAAACGAGGGGGGGCACTGAAGCTTTCTTT. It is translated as CASSETRGGTEAFF.

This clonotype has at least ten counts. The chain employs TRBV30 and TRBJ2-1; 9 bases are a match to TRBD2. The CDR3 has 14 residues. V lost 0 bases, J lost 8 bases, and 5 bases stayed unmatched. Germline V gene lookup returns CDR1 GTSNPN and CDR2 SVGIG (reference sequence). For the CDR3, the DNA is TGTGCCTGGAGTGTCGCTAGCGGGATCCATGAGCAGTTCTTC. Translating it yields CAWSVASGIHEQFF.